The 13 T cell receptor beta chains below were found in one sample sequenced in a study of T cells after yellow fever vaccination. TCRdb reprocessed the 5' RACE reads with MiXCR, giving one entry per CDR3 protein. The data hold some 100,000 distinct CDR3 sequences, with 6.5% to 9% observed a single time. Specimen: CD4+ T cells sorted from PBMCs, collected about 41 days after the first yellow fever vaccination. These receptor sequences come from a man aged 18 to 29 who received the YFV17D yellow fever vaccine.

This clonotype was found many times. This chain joins TRBV28 and TRBJ2-7; D remains ambiguous. V shed 6 bases and J shed 2 bases, with 14 bases lying between them. CDR1 and CDR2 from the germline V gene are MDHEN and SYDVKM. There are 14 residues in the CDR3. CDR3 nucleotide sequence: TGTGCCAGCAGAACTCCTGGGATCACCTACGAGCAGTACTTC. It translates to CASRTPGITYEQYF.

This clonotype showed up many times. The CDR3 DNA follows: TGTGCCAGCAGTTTCTTGGTGGACACTGAAGCTTTCTTT. It is translated as CASSFLVDTEAFF. The genes are TRBV6-2 or TRBV6-3 and TRBJ1-1; D remains ambiguous. This CDR3 contains 13 residues. The V end lost 4 bases, the J end lost 3 bases, and 9 bases lay between the germline ends. CDR1 MNHEY and CDR2 SVGEGT come from the germline V gene.

There are a few counts of this clonotype. The V gene is TRBV3-1, the J gene TRBJ2-2, with D maybe TRBD1 (5 bases). CDR1 and CDR2 from the germline V gene are LGHDT and YNNKEL (reference sequence). The length of the CDR3 is 15 residues. V shed 7 bases and J shed 8 bases, with 20 bases lying between them. The CDR3 reads CASKRSVDAGGELFF. The CDR3 nucleotides are TGTGCCAGCAAGAGGTCCGTAGACGCAGGGGGGGAGCTGTTTTTT. The full variable domain, completed using reference TRBV3-1 and TRBJ2-2, is DTAVSQTPKYLVTQMGNDKSIKCEQNLGHDTMYWYKQDSKKFLKIMFSYNNKELIINETVPNRFSPKSPDKAHLNLHINSLELGDSAVYFCASKRSVDAGGELFFGEGSRLTVL.

This clonotype has only a few counts. The genes are TRBV5-1 and TRBJ1-5; D possibly corresponds to TRBD1 (6 bases). The CDR3 is made up of 14 amino acids. V lost 4 bases, J lost 3 bases, and 11 bases lay in between. The germline V gene encodes CDR1 SGHRS and CDR2 YFSETQ. The CDR3 nucleotides read TGCGCCAGCAGCCCGGACAGTCCCAATCAGCCCCAGCATTTT. Its translation is CASSPDSPNQPQHF.

This clonotype was recorded many times. J is TRBJ2-5 and V is TRBV12-3 or TRBV12-4, with 7 nucleotides matching TRBD1. The V segment lost 2 bases and the J segment 10 bases; nucleotides outside the gene matches: 7. This CDR3 contains 13 residues. This CDR3 reads CASSLRDRVVQYF. CDR3 coding DNA: TGTGCCAGCAGTTTACGAGACAGGGTGGTCCAGTACTTC.

In its sample, this clonotype was seen many times. In nucleotides, the CDR3 is TGTGCCAGCAGCCAAGAGGGGGGCTACACCTTC. Its protein is CASSQEGGYTF. The rearrangement joins TRBV4-2 to TRBJ1-2; D is ambiguous. The CDR3 covers 11 residues. Germline V gene lookup returns CDR1 LGHNA and CDR2 YNFKEQ. V was pared by 0 bases and J by 8 bases, with 4 bases between.

The sample holds many counts of this clonotype. The J gene is TRBJ1-2, the V gene TRBV12-3 or TRBV12-4; D is ambiguous. The CDR3 contains 12 residues. Trimming removed 2 bases at V and 2 bases at J, with 3 bases between. The CDR3 here is CASSLQNYGYTF. CDR3 DNA sequence: TGTGCCAGCAGTTTACAAAACTATGGCTACACCTTC.

This clonotype came up many times. The chain combines TRBV7-2 with TRBJ2-7, with 12 bases matching TRBD1. V shed 6 bases and J 0 bases; nucleotides not matched to a gene: 21. This CDR3 has 21 residues. Per the germline V gene, CDR1 is SGHTA and CDR2 is FQGNSA. The CDR3 reads CASSLPQEPGQGASLSYEQYF. CDR3 DNA: TGTGCCAGCAGTTTACCCCAAGAACCGGGACAGGGGGCTTCCCTCTCCTACGAGCAGTACTTC.

Ten or more counts support this clonotype. The chain's CDR3 is CSALNPGELSYEQYF. CDR3 in DNA: TGCAGTGCCTTAAACCCCGGAGAGCTAAGCTACGAGCAGTACTTC. The V and J genes are TRBV20-1 and TRBJ2-7, with D unclear. Looked up from germline, CDR1 is DFQATT and CDR2 is SNEGSKA (reference sequence). Trimming pared 6 bases from V and 3 bases from J, leaving 21 bases between. This CDR3 has 15 residues.

Comment on this clonotype: A much larger clonotype is one base distant, so this may be a read error. This chain uses TRBV5-1 with TRBJ1-6; 8 nucleotides agree with TRBD1. The CDR3 length is 15 residues. Germline V gene data show CDR1 as SGHRS and CDR2 as YFSETQ. CDR3: CTSSLSGQGLSPLHF. CDR3 DNA: TGCACCAGCAGCTTGTCCGGACAGGGACTCTCACCCCTCCACTTT.

This clonotype was counted many times. This rearrangement joins TRBV25-1 to TRBJ1-5; 7 bases match TRBD1. There are 13 residues in the CDR3. The trim removed 6 bases at V and 5 bases at J, leaving 4 bases unmatched. Germline V gene lookup returns CDR1 MGHDK and CDR2 SYGVNS. This chain's CDR3 is CASSWGTDQPQHF. The CDR3 DNA reads as TGTGCCAGCAGCTGGGGGACAGATCAGCCCCAGCATTTT.

This clonotype was counted a few times. The rearrangement uses TRBV7-2 and TRBJ1-1; D is perhaps TRBD1 (5 bases). The CDR3 spans 14 residues. V lost 2 bases, J lost 3 bases, and 10 bases lay in between. Per the germline V gene, CDR1 is SGHTA and CDR2 is FQGNSA. CDR3 protein: CASSLFGGDTEAFF. The CDR3 DNA reads as TGTGCCAGCAGCTTATTTGGGGGGGACACTGAAGCTTTCTTT.

This clonotype came up many times. The chain combines TRBV5-1 with TRBJ2-1; 8 bases map to TRBD1. V shed 4 bases, J shed 3 bases, and the junction held 6 bases outside the gene matches. The CDR3 contains 15 residues. Germline CDR1 is SGHRS and CDR2 is YFSETQ. The CDR3 region is CASSRGQVSYNEQFF. The DNA for the CDR3 is TGCGCCAGCAGCCGGGGACAGGTCAGCTACAATGAGCAGTTCTTC.